This is a list of T cell receptor beta chains from one sample in a study of blood T cell repertoires in COVID-19. Profiled with immunoSEQ multiplex PCR; TCRdb holds only in-frame clones, not every one. The data show approximately 190,000 clones, roughly four fifths seen once. The specimen was peripheral blood. The receptors originated from a human donor with acute or convalescent COVID-19. The donor label of this sample is uncertain. CDR3s leave out the opening cysteine and the closing phenylalanine or tryptophan. Clone size is stated in some rows and not others, as once, few, many or a class when expanded.

V gene	clone size	CDR3 length	J gene	CDR3 protein
TRBV7-9	NA	15	TRBJ2-1	ASSLTPTGLRGNEQF
TRBV6-6	NA	9	TRBJ2-1	ASSYVEKQF
TRBV30	NA	10	TRBJ1-5	AWSSSGGPQH
TRBV5-4	NA	11	TRBJ1-2	ASSSTPKHGYT
TRBV7-8	once	13	TRBJ2-7	ASSRGGAGEYEQY
TRBV11-3	NA	13	TRBJ1-3	ASSSRGDSGNTIY
TRBV20-1	NA	12	TRBJ2-3	SASRDRGTDTQY
TRBV18	NA	12	TRBJ2-7	ASSPPSGSYEQY
TRBV7-9	NA	14	TRBJ2-5	ASSLGAGDVKETQY
TRBV15	NA	16	TRBJ1-4	ATSRDSAGGSTNEKLF
TRBV30	NA	12	TRBJ1-1	AWSYDRANTEAF
TRBV5-1	NA	11	TRBJ1-2	ASRETANYGYT
TRBV12-3/TRBV12-4	NA	11	TRBJ2-2	ASSPQRTGELF
TRBV10-1	NA	14	TRBJ2-6	ASREVLPSGANVLT
TRBV30	few	12	TRBJ1-2	AWSRRAGRNAYT
TRBV5-1	NA	13	TRBJ1-2	ASSLVDRPHYGYT
TRBV11-2	few	12	TRBJ1-4	ASSPSGNDEKLF
TRBV6-5	once	10	TRBJ2-2	ATLPNTGELF
TRBV9	NA	11	TRBJ1-6	ASSAKGDSPLH